Sequencing of this TCR beta chain was carried out in a study of blood T cell repertoires in COVID-19. Overall study context: Italy, Spain and the United States were the sources of the convalescent and acute COVID-19 samples. Sources were T cells, B-cell-depleted T cells, or PBMCs; the material itself was cDNA or gDNA.

Authors' analysis steps: Amplification of reference gene primers provided the estimated nucleated cell counts. Assay: immunoSEQ multiplex PCR; the TCRdb copy retains only in-frame clones and omits some. V, J and clone size reflect that table, while D and trimming were determined from the DNA. The sample yields a few hundred thousand clones, approximately 85% seen once. As regards this clone: The sample holds other DNA sequences that translate to the same CDR3.

The sequence came from a woman aged 70-85 years with acute or convalescent COVID-19. Sequenced sample: peripheral blood.

The CDR3 DNA is TGTGCCAGCAGTTTTTATCCCGCTGAAGCTTTCTTT. It specifies CASSFYPAEAFF. The chain joins TRBV12-3 or TRBV12-4 to TRBJ1-1, with D hard to call. The V and J ends lost 3 bases and 6 bases respectively, with 8 bases between them. The CDR3 has 12 residues.